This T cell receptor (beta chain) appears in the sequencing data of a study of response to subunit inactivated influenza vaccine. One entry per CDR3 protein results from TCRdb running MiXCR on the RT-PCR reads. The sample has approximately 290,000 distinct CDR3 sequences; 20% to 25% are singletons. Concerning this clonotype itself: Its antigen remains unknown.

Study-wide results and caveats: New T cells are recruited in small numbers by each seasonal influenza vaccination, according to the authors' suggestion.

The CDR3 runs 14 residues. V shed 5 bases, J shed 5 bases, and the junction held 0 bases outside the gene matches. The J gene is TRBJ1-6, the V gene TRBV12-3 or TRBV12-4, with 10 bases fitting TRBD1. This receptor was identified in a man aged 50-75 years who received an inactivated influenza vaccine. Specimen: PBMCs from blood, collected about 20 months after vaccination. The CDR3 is CASSGQGDNSPLHF. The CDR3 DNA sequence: TGTGCCAGCAGTGGACAGGGGGATAATTCACCCCTCCACTTT.